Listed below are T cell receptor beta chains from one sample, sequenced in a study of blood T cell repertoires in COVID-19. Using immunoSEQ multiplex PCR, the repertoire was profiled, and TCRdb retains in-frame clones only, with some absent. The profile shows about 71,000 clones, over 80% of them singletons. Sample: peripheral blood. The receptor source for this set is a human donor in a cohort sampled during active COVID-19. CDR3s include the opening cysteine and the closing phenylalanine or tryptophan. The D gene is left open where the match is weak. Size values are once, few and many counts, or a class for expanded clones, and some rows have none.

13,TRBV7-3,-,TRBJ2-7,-,TGTGCCAGCAGCTTAGAACAGGGCTACGAGCAGTACTTC,CASSLEQGYEQYF
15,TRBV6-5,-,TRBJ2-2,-,TGTGCCAGCACCCCCGACAATAGGAATACCGGGGAGCTGTTTTTT,CASTPDNRNTGELFF
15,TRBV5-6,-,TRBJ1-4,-,TGTGCCAGCAGCGCTACAGGGAGAGGTAATGAAAAACTGTTTTTT,CASSATGRGNEKLFF
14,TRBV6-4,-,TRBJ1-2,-,TGTGCCAGCAATGACCCTCCAGAGGAGTATGGCTACACCTTC,CASNDPPEEYGYTF
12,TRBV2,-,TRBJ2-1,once,TGTGCCACCCGGAGGTACTACAATGAGCAGTTCTTC,CATRRYYNEQFF
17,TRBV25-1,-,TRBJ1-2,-,TGTGCCAGCAGTGATCGATCCTTCAGGCAGGGGCCCCACGGCTACACCTTC,CASSDRSFRQGPHGYTF
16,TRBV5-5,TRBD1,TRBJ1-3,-,TGTGCCAGCAGTCATCTTACAGGGGGCCAGGGAAACACCATATATTTT,CASSHLTGGQGNTIYF
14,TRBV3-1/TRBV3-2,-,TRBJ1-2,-,TGTGCCAGCAGCCATCGACAGGCTACCTATGGCTACACCTTC,CASSHRQATYGYTF
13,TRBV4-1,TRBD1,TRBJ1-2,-,TGCGCCAGCAGCCAACAGGGGGATTATGGCTACACCTTC,CASSQQGDYGYTF
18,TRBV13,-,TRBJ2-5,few,TGTGCCAGCAGCTTAGGTACTAGCCTCTCTCCTCGCAGTGAGACCCAGTACTTC,CASSLGTSLSPRSETQYF
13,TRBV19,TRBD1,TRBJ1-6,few,TGTGCCAGCAACCGGGACAGAACCTCACCCCTCCACTTT,CASNRDRTSPLHF
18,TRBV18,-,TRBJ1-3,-,TGTGCCAGCTCACCTCGAGGCGTCAGGGGTGGATCTGGAAACACCATATATTTT,CASSPRGVRGGSGNTIYF
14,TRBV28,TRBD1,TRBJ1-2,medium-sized,TGTGCCAGCGGGGGGACAGGGGGGAGATATGGCTACACCTTC,CASGGTGGRYGYTF
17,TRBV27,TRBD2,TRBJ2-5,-,TGTGCCAGCAGTTTAAAGGGTAGCGGGAGGGCCCGGGAGACCCAGTACTTC,CASSLKGSGRARETQYF
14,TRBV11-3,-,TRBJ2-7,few,TGTGCCAGCAGCCCTGGAGGGGCCACCTACGAGCAGTACTTC,CASSPGGATYEQYF
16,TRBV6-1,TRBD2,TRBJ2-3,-,TGTGCCAGCAGCGAACTTAGCGGGAGTAGCACAGATACGCAGTATTTT,CASSELSGSSTDTQYF
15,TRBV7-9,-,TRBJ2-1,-,TGTGCCAGCAGCCCGAGACTGGTTAGCATAAATGAGCAGTTCTTC,CASSPRLVSINEQFF
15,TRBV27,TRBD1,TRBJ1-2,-,TGTGCCAGCGCATCACCGGACAGGGGGCAACGCGGCTACACCTTC,CASASPDRGQRGYTF
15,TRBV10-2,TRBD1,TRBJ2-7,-,TGCGCCAGCGTAGGGGCCGGGACAGGGCGGTACGAGCAGTACTTC,CASVGAGTGRYEQYF
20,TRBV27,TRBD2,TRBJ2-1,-,TGTGCCAGCAGTTTATTGTCTAGCGGGAAACCTCCCGGCATCCGCAATGAGCAGTTCTTC,CASSLLSSGKPPGIRNEQFF
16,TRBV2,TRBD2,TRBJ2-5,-,TGTGCCAGCAGTCCCAACCCCCTTGGACTAGCAGAGACCCAGTACTTC,CASSPNPLGLAETQYF
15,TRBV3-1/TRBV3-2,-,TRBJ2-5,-,TGTGCCAGCAGCCCCCGGCAGGCGTACCAAGAGACCCAGTACTTC,CASSPRQAYQETQYF
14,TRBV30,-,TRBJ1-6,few,TGTGCCTGGAAGGACAGAGTCCGTAATTCACCCCTCCACTTT,CAWKDRVRNSPLHF
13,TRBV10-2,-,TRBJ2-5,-,TGCGCCAGCGCCCTTACAGGGATAGAGACCCAGTACTTC,CASALTGIETQYF
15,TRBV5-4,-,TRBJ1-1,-,TGTGCCAGCAGCTGGGAGGCGGGGGCGGCCACTGAAGCTTTCTTT,CASSWEAGAATEAFF
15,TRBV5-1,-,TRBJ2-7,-,TGCGCCAGCAGCCCGGGGGACCGCGACTCCTACGAGCAGTACTTC,CASSPGDRDSYEQYF
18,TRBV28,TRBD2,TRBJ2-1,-,TGTGCCAGCAGTTCGGGGCAGACTAGCGCGAGCTCCTACAATGAGCAGTTCTTC,CASSSGQTSASSYNEQFF
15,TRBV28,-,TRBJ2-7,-,TGTGCCAGCAGGCCCGTAGGGGACTCACGTTACGAGCAGTACTTC,CASRPVGDSRYEQYF
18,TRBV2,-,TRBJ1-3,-,TGTGCCAGCAGTGAGAGGGGGGGAGTCCTGAGCTCTGGAAACACCATATATTTT,CASSERGGVLSSGNTIYF
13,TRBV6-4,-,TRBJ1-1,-,TGTGCCAGCAGTTCTTCAGTCAACACTGAAGCTTTCTTT,CASSSSVNTEAFF
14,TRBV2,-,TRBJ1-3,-,TGTGCCAGCAGAACAGGGAGATCGGGAAACACCATATATTTT,CASRTGRSGNTIYF
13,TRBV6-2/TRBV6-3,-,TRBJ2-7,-,TGTGCCAGCAGTTCCCTGGCCCCCTACGAGCAGTACTTC,CASSSLAPYEQYF
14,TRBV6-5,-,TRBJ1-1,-,TGTGCCAGCAGTTACTCGGACACACTCACTGAAGCTTTCTTT,CASSYSDTLTEAFF
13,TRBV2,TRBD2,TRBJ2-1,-,TGTGCCAGCGTGACTAGCTTGGTCAATGAGCAGTTCTTC,CASVTSLVNEQFF
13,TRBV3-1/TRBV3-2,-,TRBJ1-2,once,TGTGCCAGCAGCCCCTACCGACGGCCCGAGGTCACCTTC,CASSPYRRPEVTF
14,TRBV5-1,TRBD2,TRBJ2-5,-,TGCGCCAGCAGCTTGTCGGGGGGGAGAGAGACCCAGTACTTC,CASSLSGGRETQYF
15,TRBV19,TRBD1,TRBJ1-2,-,TGTGCCAGTAGTGCCCGGACAGGGGGGAACTATGGCTACACCTTC,CASSARTGGNYGYTF
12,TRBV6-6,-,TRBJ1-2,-,TGTGCCAGCAGTGACAGTGACTATGGCTACACCTTC,CASSDSDYGYTF
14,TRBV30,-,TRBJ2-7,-,TGTGCCTGGAGTAGGAACCAGGTGTCTGGCGAGCAGTACTTC,CAWSRNQVSGEQYF
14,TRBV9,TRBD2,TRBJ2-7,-,TGTGCCAGCAGCGGTAGCGGGAGAGGGGGCGAGCAGTACTTC,CASSGSGRGGEQYF
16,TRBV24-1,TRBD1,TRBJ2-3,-,TGTGCCACCAGTGATGATCCGGGACAGGGGTCAGATACGCAGTATTTT,CATSDDPGQGSDTQYF
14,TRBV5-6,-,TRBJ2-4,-,TGTGCCAGCAGGTCACTCACCGGGGTTAACATTCAGTACTTC,CASRSLTGVNIQYF
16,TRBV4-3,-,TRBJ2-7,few,TGCGCCAGCAGCCAGGCCCTCGGGACTGAGACCTACGAGCAGTACTTC,CASSQALGTETYEQYF
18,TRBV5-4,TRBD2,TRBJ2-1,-,TGTGCCAGCAGCCCCCCGGCCTCATTGGCGGGAGCCTACAATGAGCAGTTCTTC,CASSPPASLAGAYNEQFF
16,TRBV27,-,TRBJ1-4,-,TGTGCCAGCAGGGGGACGGGAGCCGGGTCTTATGAAAAACTGTTTTTT,CASRGTGAGSYEKLFF
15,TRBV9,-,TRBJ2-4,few,TGTGCCAGCAGCGTAGACAGTCAGCCTGTAAACATTCAGTACTTC,CASSVDSQPVNIQYF
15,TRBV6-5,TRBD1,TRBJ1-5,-,TGTGCCAGCAGTTCAAGGACAGGGGGGGGTCAGCCCCAGCATTTT,CASSSRTGGGQPQHF
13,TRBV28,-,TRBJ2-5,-,TGTGCCAGCAGCACGGGGGGCGAAGAGACCCAGTACTTC,CASSTGGEETQYF
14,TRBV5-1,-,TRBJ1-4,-,TGCGCCAGCAGTTACAGCAGCCCTAATGAAAAACTGTTTTTT,CASSYSSPNEKLFF
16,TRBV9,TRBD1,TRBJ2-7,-,TGTGCCAGCAGCGTAGGGGGACAGGTGGGACTCTACGAGCAGTACTTC,CASSVGGQVGLYEQYF
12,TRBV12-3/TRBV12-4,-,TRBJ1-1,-,TGTGCCAGCAGTTCAGGACAGTGGGTAGCTTTCTTT,CASSSGQWVAFF
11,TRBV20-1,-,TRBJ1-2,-,TGCAGTGCTGGAGCTCTGCGGGGCTACACCTTC,CSAGALRGYTF
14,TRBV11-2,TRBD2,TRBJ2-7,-,TGTGCCAGCAGTCTAGCGGTCTCGACCTACGAGCAGTACTTC,CASSLAVSTYEQYF
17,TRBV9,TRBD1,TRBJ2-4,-,TGTGCCAGCAGCCCTTATTACCAGGGGGATTCCAAAAACATTCAGTACTTC,CASSPYYQGDSKNIQYF
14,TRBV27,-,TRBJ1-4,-,TGTGCCAGCAGCCGATCGCCCCGGGGTGAAAAACTGTTTTTT,CASSRSPRGEKLFF
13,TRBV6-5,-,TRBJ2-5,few,TGTGCCAGCATACAGGACCGCCAAGAGACCCAGTACTTC,CASIQDRQETQYF
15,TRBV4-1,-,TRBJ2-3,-,TGCGCCAGCAGCCAAGACCCAGGGGGCACAGATACGCAGTATTTT,CASSQDPGGTDTQYF
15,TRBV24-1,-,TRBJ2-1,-,TGTGCCACCAGTGGAGCAGGGTCCCCCTCCAACGAGCAGTTCTTC,CATSGAGSPSNEQFF
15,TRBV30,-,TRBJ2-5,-,TGTGCCTGGAGTTTGGCGGCGATTTTTCAAGAGACCCAGTACTTC,CAWSLAAIFQETQYF
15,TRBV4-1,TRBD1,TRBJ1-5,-,TGCGCCAGCAGCCAAGAGGACAGGGCCTATCAGCCCCAGCATTTT,CASSQEDRAYQPQHF